These 10 T cell receptor beta chains share one sample of origin, sequenced in a study of glioma-infiltrating T cells after dendritic cell vaccination. Time point indicated: after dendritic cell vaccination, including at tumor progression/relapse. Profiling relied on immunoSEQ multiplex PCR, and the TCRdb table lists in-frame clones only, not all of them. Of tens of thousands of clones in the sample, 85% were seen once. The sample was blood, taken after dendritic cell vaccination. The receptors derive from a human donor with glioblastoma.

The rearrangement links TRBV4-3 to TRBJ1-1, with no clear D. V lost 0 bases and J lost 8, with 13 bases in between. Germline CDR1 is LGHNA and CDR2 is YSLEER. The CDR3 runs to 14 residues. In DNA form, the CDR3 reads TGCGCCAGCAGCCAAGAATTCGTCGCCGGGGAAGCTTTCTTT. Its translation: CASSQEFVAGEAFF.

The rearrangement joins TRBV6-4 to TRBJ1-2; unclear D gene. The CDR3 has 13 residues. V was pared by 4 bases and J by 3 bases, with 9 bases between. Per germline, CDR1 MRHNA and CDR2 SNTAGT. The CDR3 loop is CASSGGGHYGYTF. DNA for the CDR3: TGTGCCAGCAGTGGAGGAGGGCACTATGGCTACACCTTC.

The chain uses TRBV30 and TRBJ2-1, with TRBD2 matching over 14 bases. After removal of 2 bases from V and 6 bases from J, the junction contained 3 bases not matched to a gene. Germline CDR1 reads GTSNPN; CDR2 reads SVGIG (reference sequence). The CDR3 loop spans 15 amino acids. This CDR3 reads CAWSMGLAGVNEQFF. DNA for the CDR3: TGTGCCTGGAGTATGGGACTAGCGGGAGTCAATGAGCAGTTCTTC.

The gene calls are TRBV7-3 and TRBJ2-1, with a weak D call TRBD2 (5 bases). Germline CDR1 and CDR2: SGHTA and FQGTGA. The V and J ends lost 4 bases and 6 bases respectively, with 13 bases between them. The CDR3 totals 14 residues. The CDR3 region has the DNA TGTGCCAGCAGCTCCCCCGGACTTATCAATGAGCAGTTCTTC. Its protein is CASSSPGLINEQFF.

The chain recombines TRBV5-1 with TRBJ2-5; 13 bases align to TRBD2. J lost 7 bases, V lost 0 bases, and 9 bases had no gene match. CDR3 length: 17 amino acids. Per germline, CDR1 SGHRS and CDR2 YFSETQ. CDR3 amino acids: CASSLGTSGGRVATQYF. DNA of the CDR3: TGCGCCAGCAGCTTGGGGACTAGCGGGGGCCGGGTAGCGACCCAGTACTTC.

This chain uses TRBV7-2 with TRBJ1-1, with D uncertain. CDR1 and CDR2 (germline): SGHTA, FQGNSA. V lost 1 base, J lost 1 base, and 4 bases lay in between. This CDR3 region has 13 residues. The CDR3 bases are TGTGCCAGCAGCTTAGGCAGGAACACTGAAGCTTTCTTT. Amino acids: CASSLGRNTEAFF.

This clone was seen only a few times. The chain employs TRBV7-3 and TRBJ2-6; the match to TRBD2 covers 8 bases. The CDR3 spans 18 residues. The V and J ends lost 2 bases and 1 base, in that order; junction bases with no gene match: 7. CDR1 is SGHTA, CDR2 FQGTGA, per germline. CDR3 nucleotides: TGTGCCAGCAGCTTAGCGGGGGGACCTACTTCTGGGGCCAACGTCCTGACTTTC. It translates to CASSLAGGPTSGANVLTF.

The J gene is TRBJ1-5, the V gene TRBV28, with D perhaps TRBD1 (6 bases). V was clipped by 5 bases and J by 2 bases, with 25 bases between them. Germline CDR1 reads MDHEN; CDR2 reads SYDVKM. The CDR3 loop spans 19 amino acids. The CDR3 region has the DNA TGTGCCAGCAGTCCGGGGTTGAGGGGGGGTCTAGGGCGCAATCAGCCCCAGCATTTT. It encodes CASSPGLRGGLGRNQPQHF.

This clone was seen once. The V and J genes are TRBV6-6 and TRBJ2-5, with D unclear. Looked up from germline, CDR1 is MNHNY and CDR2 is SVGAGI (reference sequence). The CDR3 spans 13 residues. Deletions cut 6 bases from V and 1 base from J, with 9 bases between. The CDR3 reads CASRRSLQETQYF. For the CDR3, the DNA is TGTGCCAGCAGACGGTCGCTCCAAGAGACCCAGTACTTC.

This clone is a singleton in its sample. J is TRBJ1-5 and V is TRBV7-2; possibly TRBD1 for D (6 bases). CDR3 length: 16 amino acids. Germline CDR1 is SGHTA and CDR2 is FQGNSA. Trimming left V 5 bases short and J 2 bases short, with 16 bases between. CDR3 bases: TGTGCCAGCAGCCGGGTACAGGGTGATGGCAATCAGCCCCAGCATTTT. Translating gives CASSRVQGDGNQPQHF.